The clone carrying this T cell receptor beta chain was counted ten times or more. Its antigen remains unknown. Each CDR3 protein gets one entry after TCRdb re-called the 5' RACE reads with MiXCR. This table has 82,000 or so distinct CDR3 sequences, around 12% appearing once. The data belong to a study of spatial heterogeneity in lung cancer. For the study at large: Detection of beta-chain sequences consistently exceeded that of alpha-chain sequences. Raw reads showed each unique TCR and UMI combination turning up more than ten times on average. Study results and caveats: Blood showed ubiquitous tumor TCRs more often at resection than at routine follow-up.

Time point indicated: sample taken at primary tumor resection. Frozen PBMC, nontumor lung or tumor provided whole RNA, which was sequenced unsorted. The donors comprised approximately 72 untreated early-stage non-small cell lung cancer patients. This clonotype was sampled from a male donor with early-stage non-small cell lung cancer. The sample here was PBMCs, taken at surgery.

This CDR3 reads CASSLGASEAFF. DNA of the CDR3: TGTGCCAGCAGCTTAGGTGCCTCTGAAGCTTTCTTT. This sequence joins TRBV7-9 and TRBJ1-1; no definite D call. The V gene's germline CDR1 is SEHNR and CDR2 FQNEAQ (reference sequence). Trimming removed 1 base from V and 6 bases from J, with 6 bases in between. The CDR3 loop spans 12 amino acids.